Shown below are 25 T cell receptor beta chains from a single sample sequenced in a study of vaccination effects on CD4 cells after COVID-19. Upon completion of around eleven days in culture, CD4+ T cells were isolated. Of the BNT162b2 and mRNA-1273 vaccines, participants received two doses of one or the other. Data came from immunoSEQ multiplex PCR; TCRdb stores just in-frame clones and leaves some out. The sample holds about 40,000 clones, around two thirds seen once. No cognate antigen is known for these TCRs. Sequencing was performed on CD4+ T cells from PBMCs cultured without peptide, taken after COVID-19 vaccination. Every receptor here comes from a human donor who received a COVID-19 vaccine.

The chain has TRBV24-1 and TRBJ2-5; 8 bases are shared with TRBD1. Trimming took 2 bases from V and 4 from J; bases not matched to a gene: 8. This CDR3 has 16 amino acids. The germline V gene encodes CDR1 KGHDR and CDR2 SFDVKD. The CDR3 loop reads CATSDSSGQGGETQYF. Written as DNA, the CDR3 is TGTGCCACCAGTGATTCGAGTGGACAGGGAGGAGAGACCCAGTACTTC.

There are a few counts of this clone. This chain links TRBV6-5 with TRBJ1-3, with 8 bases lining up with TRBD1. V dropped 5 bases and J dropped 9; count of bases not matched to a gene: 12. This CDR3 has 15 amino acids. Germline CDR1 and CDR2: MNHEY and SVGAGI. The DNA of the CDR3 is TGTGCCAGCAGTCAGGGGGCAGCCCAACGGGGCACCATATATTTT. It encodes CASSQGAAQRGTIYF.

A few counts support this clone. CDR3 sequence (DNA): TGTGCCAGCAGTTACAGTCTCGACCCGCCGAGGGAAAAACTGTTTTTT. Protein product: CASSYSLDPPREKLFF. V and J are TRBV6-5 and TRBJ1-4; no firm D call. This CDR3 is built from 16 residues. Germline V gene sequence: CDR1 MNHEY, CDR2 SVGAGI. Trimming left V 2 bases short and J 8 bases short, with 18 bases between.

The rearrangement links TRBV5-6 to TRBJ1-1; possible D gene TRBD1, 5 bases. Germline V gene sequence: CDR1 SGHDT, CDR2 YYEEEE. With 2 bases removed from V and 4 bases from J, the gap between germline ends came to 9 bases. This CDR3 region has 13 residues. The CDR3 region has the DNA TGTGCCAGCAGCTTAAGGGGTAGCACTGAAGCTTTCTTT. Translating it yields CASSLRGSTEAFF.

The chain joins TRBV6-5 to TRBJ2-7; D not certain. This CDR3 comprises 15 residues. CDR1 MNHEY and CDR2 SVGAGI come from the germline V gene. Trimming left V 0 bases short and J 2 bases short, with 11 bases between. In DNA, the CDR3 is TGTGCCAGCAGTTACTCTTCGGACGGACCCTACGAGCAGTACTTC. Translating gives CASSYSSDGPYEQYF.

The chain links TRBV11-2 to TRBJ2-1, with D perhaps given as TRBD1 or TRBD2 (5 bases each). The germline V and J ends were trimmed by 7 bases and 4 bases, with 17 bases remaining between them. The CDR3 totals 15 residues. The germline V gene encodes CDR1 SGHAT and CDR2 FQNNGV. CDR3 protein: CASTPRGTPYNEQFF. In DNA form, the CDR3 reads TGTGCCAGCACCCCCCGAGGGACCCCTTACAATGAGCAGTTCTTC.

This clone has more than one count but fewer than ten. The chain couples TRBV5-1 to TRBJ1-3; 7 bases align to TRBD1. In germline, CDR1 is SGHRS, CDR2 YFSETQ. This CDR3 comprises 15 residues. V gave up 2 bases and J gave up 3 bases; unmatched junction bases: 5. Here the CDR3 DNA reads TGCGCCAGCAGCTTTACAGGGGCTTTTGGAAACACCATATATTTT. Residues: CASSFTGAFGNTIYF.

The rearrangement joins TRBV9 to TRBJ1-1, with D hard to call. The CDR3 loop spans 14 amino acids. The germline gives CDR1 SGDLS, CDR2 YYNGEE. V lost 0 bases, J lost 1 base, and 7 bases lay in between. CDR3 loop: CASSVGLANTEAFF. The CDR3 nucleotides read TGTGCCAGCAGCGTAGGACTGGCGAACACTGAAGCTTTCTTT.

The chain carries TRBV12-2 and TRBJ2-3; the D call in the table, TRBD1, was not verified against the DNA. TRBV12-2 is designated a pseudogene. The CDR3 is 20 amino acids. CDR3 sequence: CASRLQRGDRANQSTDTQYF. CDR3 DNA sequence: TGTGCAAGTCGCCTTCAGAGAGGGGACAGGGCCAATCAATCCACAGATACGCAGTATTTT.

The chain links TRBV5-1 to TRBJ2-7, with 9 bases identical to TRBD1. Unmatched junction bases numbered 11, after V lost 2 bases and J lost 5 bases. The CDR3 loop spans 16 amino acids. The V gene's germline CDR1 is SGHRS and CDR2 YFSETQ. This chain's CDR3 is CASSFKRDRVSDEQYF. DNA for the CDR3: TGCGCCAGCAGCTTTAAACGGGACAGGGTTTCGGACGAGCAGTACTTC. Full variable domain (rest looked up from reference TRBV5-1 and TRBJ2-7): KAGVTQTPRYLIKTRGQQVTLSCSPISGHRSVSWYQQTPGQGLQFLFEYFSETQRNKGNFPGRFSGRQFSNSRSEMNVSTLELGDSALYLCASSFKRDRVSDEQYFGPGTRLTVT.

The chain combines TRBV5-1 with TRBJ1-1; 10 bases fit TRBD1. Germline CDR1 is SGHRS and CDR2 is YFSETQ. This CDR3 region has 14 residues. J lost 4 bases, V lost 5 bases, and 5 bases had no gene match. CDR3 residues: CASRPGQGGTEAFF. CDR3 nucleotide sequence: TGCGCCAGCAGACCTGGACAGGGGGGCACTGAAGCTTTCTTT.

The chain is built from TRBV18 and TRBJ2-7; D not resolved. In germline, CDR1 is KGHSH, CDR2 LQKENI. V lost 6 bases to trimming and J lost 0 bases, with 6 bases between them. The length of the CDR3 is 12 residues. Here the CDR3 reads CASSPSSYEQYF. The DNA of the CDR3 is TGTGCCAGCTCCCCAAGCTCCTACGAGCAGTACTTC.

This clone was counted between two and nine times. The chain combines TRBV5-6 with TRBJ1-1; tentative D call: TRBD1 (5 bases). V gave up 1 base and J gave up 3 bases, with 19 bases separating them. The CDR3 is 17 residues long. The germline gives CDR1 SGHDT, CDR2 YYEEEE. Here the CDR3 DNA reads TGTGCCAGCAGCTTGTACAGGTGGGGTCGAGGTGACACTGAAGCTTTCTTT. This gives the protein CASSLYRWGRGDTEAFF.

The chain has TRBV2 and TRBJ2-3; no firm D call. The length of the CDR3 is 13 residues. Germline loops: CDR1 SNHLY, CDR2 FYNNEI. V lost 4 bases and J lost 1, with 6 bases in between. The CDR3 spells CASSVMGTDTQYF. The DNA for the CDR3 is TGTGCCAGCAGTGTTATGGGCACAGATACGCAGTATTTT.

Only one count was recorded for this clone. The V and J genes are TRBV5-1 and TRBJ2-1; 9 nucleotides match TRBD2. The CDR3 extends over 16 amino acids. J was trimmed by 2 bases and V by 0 bases; bases with no gene match: 3. Germline loops: CDR1 SGHRS, CDR2 YFSETQ. The CDR3 bases are TGCGCCAGCAGCTTGGTGGCTAGCGGGGCCTACAATGAGCAGTTCTTC. It codes for CASSLVASGAYNEQFF.

The genes are TRBV9 and TRBJ1-3; D gene uncertain. V lost 1 base to trimming and J lost 3 bases, with 17 bases between them. Germline V gene lookup returns CDR1 SGDLS and CDR2 YYNGEE. The CDR3 is made up of 17 amino acids. CDR3 loop: CASSVLREGYFGNTIYF. CDR3 in DNA: TGTGCCAGCAGCGTACTCCGGGAAGGGTACTTTGGAAACACCATATATTTT.

The chain joins TRBV15 to TRBJ1-1; 7 bases line up with TRBD1. With V trimmed by 3 bases and J by 6 bases, 4 bases remained unmatched. This CDR3 is 13 amino acids long. The V gene's germline CDR1 is LNHNV and CDR2 YYDKDF (reference sequence). Here the CDR3 DNA reads TGTGCCACCAGCAGCGGACAGGTCCCTGAAGCTTTCTTT. This gives the protein CATSSGQVPEAFF.

Here the CDR3 DNA reads TGTGCCAGCAGCACAATCGGGACGGGGGCCTACAATGAGCAGTTCTTC. Protein: CASSTIGTGAYNEQFF. The rearrangement joins TRBV6-2 or TRBV6-3 to TRBJ2-1, with D perhaps TRBD2 (6 bases). With 6 bases removed from V and 2 bases from J, the gap between germline ends came to 17 bases. The CDR3 is 16 amino acids. The germline CDR1 and CDR2 sequences are MNHEY and SVGEGT.

A few counts support this clone. The chain has TRBV5-4 and TRBJ2-7, with 13 bases fitting TRBD2. The length of the CDR3 is 17 residues. Germline V lookup: CDR1 SGHNT, CDR2 YYREEE (reference sequence). J was trimmed by 4 bases and V by 0 bases; bases with no gene match: 7. CDR3 residues: CASSLDPGLAGAYEQYF. CDR3 DNA: TGTGCCAGCAGCTTGGACCCCGGACTAGCGGGGGCTTACGAGCAGTACTTC.

This clone has more than one count but fewer than ten. J is TRBJ1-5 and V is TRBV11-2, with D unresolved. The CDR3 extends over 15 amino acids. The V gene lost 5 bases and the J gene lost 3 bases, with 14 bases spanning the gap. Looked up from germline, CDR1 is SGHAT and CDR2 is FQNNGV. The DNA for the CDR3 is TGTGCCAGCAGCCCCTCGACGGGAGTCAATCAGCCCCAGCATTTT. It encodes CASSPSTGVNQPQHF.

CDR3 sequence (DNA): TGTGCCAGCAGTACGGACATTGGAAACACCATATATTTT. Encoded protein: CASSTDIGNTIYF. The V and J genes are TRBV2 and TRBJ1-3; D perhaps matches TRBD1 (5 bases). The germline V gene encodes CDR1 SNHLY and CDR2 FYNNEI. The CDR3 covers 13 residues. V lost 5 bases and J lost 3, with 8 bases in between.

The chain uses TRBV6-4 and TRBJ2-3; D unclear. Between the trimmed V and J ends, which lost 7 bases and 6 bases, there was a span of 8 bases. The germline V gene has CDR1 MRHNA and CDR2 SNTAGT. This CDR3 has 11 amino acids. CDR3 sequence reads: CASNVGDTQYF. The CDR3 DNA reads TGTGCCAGCAATGTTGGGGATACGCAGTATTTT.

The chain uses TRBV2 and TRBJ2-6; D is perhaps TRBD2 (5 bases). The CDR3 has 17 amino acids. Trimming pared 5 bases from V and 0 bases from J, leaving 14 bases between. Looked up from germline, CDR1 is SNHLY and CDR2 is FYNNEI. This chain's CDR3 is CASSRTGIPSGANVLTF. DNA for the CDR3: TGTGCCAGCAGTAGGACTGGTATACCCTCTGGGGCCAACGTCCTGACTTTC. The full variable domain, in which reference TRBV2 and TRBJ2-6 provide the parts outside the CDR3, is EPEVTQTPSHQVTQMGQEVILRCVPISNHLYFYWYRQILGQKVEFLVSFYNNEISEKSEIFDDQFSVERPDGSNFTLKIRSTKLEDSAMYFCASSRTGIPSGANVLTFGAGSRLTVL.

The chain uses TRBV6-5 and TRBJ2-5, with D maybe TRBD1 (5 bases). The germline CDR1 and CDR2 sequences are MNHEY and SVGAGI. V shed 8 bases and J shed 3 bases, with 19 bases lying between them. There are 15 residues in the CDR3. Written as DNA, the CDR3 is TGTGCCAGCGGCATCAGGGCTTTCCCCAAAGAGACCCAGTACTTC. Its protein product is CASGIRAFPKETQYF.

The rearrangement joins TRBV12-2 to TRBJ2-6; the DNA was not compared with TRBD2, the D call given in the table. TRBV12-2 is tagged as a pseudogene. The CDR3 loop spans 17 amino acids. The CDR3 region is CASRLIRGWAGANVLTF. In DNA, the CDR3 is TGTGCAAGTCGCTTAATCCGGGGTTGGGCTGGGGCCAACGTCCTGACTTTC.